This note documents a single T cell receptor (beta chain) sequence. The antigen remains unidentified. This sample was included in a study of T-cell reconstitution after alpha-beta-depleted transplantation in children. Points from the study as a whole: Some patients' high day-60 TCRbeta diversity was traced to surviving recipient T cells and thymic progenitors. In patients about two months after transplant, alpha-beta T cells reportedly arose from several hundred expanded graft clones. At one year after transplant, newly produced T cells mostly accounted for T-cell counts and diversity.

Unique molecular identifiers tagged the TCRbeta library. TCRdb reprocessed the PCR reads via MiXCR and lists one record per CDR3 protein. The sample shows about 980,000 distinct CDR3 sequences, about 29% of them seen only once. This receptor was identified in a boy less than two years old who had a stem cell transplant for SCID, so the T cells may come from the graft donor. The sequencing used PBMCs, mostly from graft donor cells, collected 360 days after TCRalphabeta/CD19-depleted stem cell transplant.

CDR3 residues: CASPGTGYHEQYF. The CDR3 DNA follows: TGCGCCAGCCCCGGGACAGGGTACCACGAGCAGTACTTC. The V call is TRBV5-1, the J call TRBJ2-7; 9 bases align to TRBD1. The germline V gene encodes CDR1 SGHRS and CDR2 YFSETQ. This CDR3 region has 13 residues. V gave up 7 bases and J gave up 5 bases; unmatched junction bases: 7.